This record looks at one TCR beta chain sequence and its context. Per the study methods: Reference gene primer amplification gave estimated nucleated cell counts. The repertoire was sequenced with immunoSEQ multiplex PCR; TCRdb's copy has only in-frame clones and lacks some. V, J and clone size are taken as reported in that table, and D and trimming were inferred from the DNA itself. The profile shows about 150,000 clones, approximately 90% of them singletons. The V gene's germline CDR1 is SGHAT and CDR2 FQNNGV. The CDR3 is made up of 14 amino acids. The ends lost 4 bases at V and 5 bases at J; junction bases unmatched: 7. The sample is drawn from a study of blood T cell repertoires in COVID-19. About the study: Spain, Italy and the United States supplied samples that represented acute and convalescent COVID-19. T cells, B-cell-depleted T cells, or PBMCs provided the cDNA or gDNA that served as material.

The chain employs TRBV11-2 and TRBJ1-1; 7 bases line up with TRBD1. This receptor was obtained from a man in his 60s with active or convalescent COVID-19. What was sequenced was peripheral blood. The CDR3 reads CASSWFTGETEAFF. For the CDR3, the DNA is TGTGCCAGCAGCTGGTTCACAGGGGAAACTGAAGCTTTCTTT.